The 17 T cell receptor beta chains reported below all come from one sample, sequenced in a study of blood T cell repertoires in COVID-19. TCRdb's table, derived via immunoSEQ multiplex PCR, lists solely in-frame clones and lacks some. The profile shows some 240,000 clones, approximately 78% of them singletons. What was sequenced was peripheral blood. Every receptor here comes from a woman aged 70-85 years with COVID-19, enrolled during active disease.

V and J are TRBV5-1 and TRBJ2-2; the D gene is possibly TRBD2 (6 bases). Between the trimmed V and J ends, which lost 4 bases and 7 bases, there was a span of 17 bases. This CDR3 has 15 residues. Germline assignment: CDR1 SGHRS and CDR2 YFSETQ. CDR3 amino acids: CASSLGTQGGGELFF. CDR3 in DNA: TGCGCCAGCAGCCTAGGGACTCAGGGTGGCGGGGAGCTGTTTTTT.

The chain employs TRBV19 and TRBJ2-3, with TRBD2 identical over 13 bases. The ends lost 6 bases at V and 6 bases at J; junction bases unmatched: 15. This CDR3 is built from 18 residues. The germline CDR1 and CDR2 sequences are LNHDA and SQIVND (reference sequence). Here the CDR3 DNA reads TGTGCCAGTAGGGTACTAGCGGGAGGGCCCTCGATTAAGGATACGCAGTATTTT. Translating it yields CASRVLAGGPSIKDTQYF.

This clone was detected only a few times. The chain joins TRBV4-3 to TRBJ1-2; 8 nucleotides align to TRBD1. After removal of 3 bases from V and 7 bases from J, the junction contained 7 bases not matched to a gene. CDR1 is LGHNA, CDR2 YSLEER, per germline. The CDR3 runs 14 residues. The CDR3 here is CASSHADRGSGYTF. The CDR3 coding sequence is TGCGCCAGCAGCCATGCCGACAGGGGTAGTGGCTACACCTTC.

CDR3 coding DNA: TGCAGCGTTGGAGGGATTCATGGCATGAACACTGAAGCTTTCTTT. It codes for CSVGGIHGMNTEAFF. The chain has TRBV29-1 and TRBJ1-1, with D hard to call. The CDR3 is 15 amino acids. CDR1 SQVTM and CDR2 ANQGSEA come from the germline V gene. Trimming stripped 4 bases from V and 0 bases from J, with 15 bases between.

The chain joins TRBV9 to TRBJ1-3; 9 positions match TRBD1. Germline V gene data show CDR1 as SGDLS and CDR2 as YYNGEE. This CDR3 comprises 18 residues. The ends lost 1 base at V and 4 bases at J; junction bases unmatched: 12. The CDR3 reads CASSVSDRGQGAGNTIYF. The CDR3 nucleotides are TGTGCCAGCAGCGTATCCGATCGGGGACAGGGAGCCGGAAACACCATATATTTT.

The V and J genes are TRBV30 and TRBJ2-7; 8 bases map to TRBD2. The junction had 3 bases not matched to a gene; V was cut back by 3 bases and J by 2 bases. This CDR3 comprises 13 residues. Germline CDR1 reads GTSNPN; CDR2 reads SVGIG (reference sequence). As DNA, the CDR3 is TGTGCCTGGAGCGGGAGGGTCACCTACGAGCAGTACTTC. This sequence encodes CAWSGRVTYEQYF. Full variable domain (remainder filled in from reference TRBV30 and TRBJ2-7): SQTIHQWPATLVQPVGSPLSLECTVEGTSNPNLYWYRQAAGRGLQLLFYSVGIGQISSEVPQNLSASRPQDRQFILSSKKLLLSDSGFYLCAWSGRVTYEQYFGPGTRLTVT.

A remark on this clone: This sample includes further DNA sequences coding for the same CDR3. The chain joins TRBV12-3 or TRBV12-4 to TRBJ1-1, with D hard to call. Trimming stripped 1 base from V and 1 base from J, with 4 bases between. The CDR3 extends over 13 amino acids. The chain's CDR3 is CASSLGGNTEAFF. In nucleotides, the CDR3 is TGTGCCAGCAGTTTAGGCGGGAACACTGAAGCTTTCTTT.

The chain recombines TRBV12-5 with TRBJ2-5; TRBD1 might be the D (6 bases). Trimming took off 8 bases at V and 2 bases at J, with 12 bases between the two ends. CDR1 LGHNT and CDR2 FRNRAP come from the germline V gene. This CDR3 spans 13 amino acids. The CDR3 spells CASRGQGQETQYF. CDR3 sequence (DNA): TGTGCTAGTAGAGGGCAGGGGCAAGAGACCCAGTACTTC. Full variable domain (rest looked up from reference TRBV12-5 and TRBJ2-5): DARVTQTPRHKVTEMGQEVTMRCQPILGHNTVFWYRQTMMQGLELLAYFRNRAPLDDSGMPKDRFSAEMPDATLATLKIQPSEPRDSAVYFCASRGQGQETQYFGPGTRLLVL.

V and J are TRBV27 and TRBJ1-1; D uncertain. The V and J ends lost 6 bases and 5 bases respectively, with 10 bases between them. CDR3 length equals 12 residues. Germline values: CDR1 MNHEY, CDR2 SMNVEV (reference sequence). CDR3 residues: CASRRTSTEAFF. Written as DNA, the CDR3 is TGTGCCAGCAGAAGGACTTCGACTGAAGCTTTCTTT.

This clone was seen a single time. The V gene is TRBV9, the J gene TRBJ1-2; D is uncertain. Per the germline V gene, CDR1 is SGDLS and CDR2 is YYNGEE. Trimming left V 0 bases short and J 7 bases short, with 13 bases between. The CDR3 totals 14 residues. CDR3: CASSVAFGSTGYTF. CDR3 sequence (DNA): TGTGCCAGCAGCGTAGCTTTCGGGTCCACTGGCTACACCTTC. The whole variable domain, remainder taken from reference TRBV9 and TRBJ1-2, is DSGVTQTPKHLITATGQRVTLRCSPRSGDLSVYWYQQSLDQGLQFLIQYYNGEERAKGNILERFSAQQFPDLHSELNLSSLELGDSALYFCASSVAFGSTGYTFGSGTRLTVV.

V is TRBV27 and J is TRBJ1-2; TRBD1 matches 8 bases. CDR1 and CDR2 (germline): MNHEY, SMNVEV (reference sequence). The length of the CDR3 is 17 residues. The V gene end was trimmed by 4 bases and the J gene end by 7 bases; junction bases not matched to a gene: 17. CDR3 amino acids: CASSSLASGGALGGYTF. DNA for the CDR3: TGTGCCAGCAGTTCCTTGGCGTCAGGGGGCGCCTTGGGTGGCTACACCTTC.

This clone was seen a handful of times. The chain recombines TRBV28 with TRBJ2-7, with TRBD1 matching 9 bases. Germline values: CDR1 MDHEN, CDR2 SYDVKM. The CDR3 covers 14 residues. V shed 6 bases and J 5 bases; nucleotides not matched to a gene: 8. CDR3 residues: CASRGQGFVNEQYF. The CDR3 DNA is TGTGCCAGCAGGGGACAGGGATTCGTCAACGAGCAGTACTTC. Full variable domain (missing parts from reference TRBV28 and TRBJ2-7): DVKVTQSSRYLVKRTGEKVFLECVQDMDHENMFWYRQDPGLGLRLIYFSYDVKMKEKGDIPEGYSVSREKKERFSLILESASTNQTSMYLCASRGQGFVNEQYFGPGTRLTVT.

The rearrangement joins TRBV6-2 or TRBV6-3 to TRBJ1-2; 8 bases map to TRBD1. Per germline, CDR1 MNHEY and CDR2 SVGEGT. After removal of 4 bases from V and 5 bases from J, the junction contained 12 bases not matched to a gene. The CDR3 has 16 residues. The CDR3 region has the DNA TGTGCCAGCAGTTCGGACAGGGTAGCCTCCTTTTATGGCTACACCTTC. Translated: CASSSDRVASFYGYTF.

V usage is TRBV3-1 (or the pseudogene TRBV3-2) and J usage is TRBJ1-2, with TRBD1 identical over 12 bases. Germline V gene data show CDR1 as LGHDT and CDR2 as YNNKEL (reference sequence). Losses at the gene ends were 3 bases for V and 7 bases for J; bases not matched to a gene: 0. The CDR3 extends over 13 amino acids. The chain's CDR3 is CASSQGQGAGYTF. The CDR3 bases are TGTGCCAGCAGCCAGGGACAGGGGGCTGGCTACACCTTC.

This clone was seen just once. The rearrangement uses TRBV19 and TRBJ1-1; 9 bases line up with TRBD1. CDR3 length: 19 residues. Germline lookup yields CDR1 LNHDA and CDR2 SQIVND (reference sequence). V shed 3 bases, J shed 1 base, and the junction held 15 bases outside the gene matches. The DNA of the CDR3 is TGTGCCAGTAGTATCCCTACTAACAGGGGGCGTCCCCCGAACACTGAAGCTTTCTTT. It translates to CASSIPTNRGRPPNTEAFF.

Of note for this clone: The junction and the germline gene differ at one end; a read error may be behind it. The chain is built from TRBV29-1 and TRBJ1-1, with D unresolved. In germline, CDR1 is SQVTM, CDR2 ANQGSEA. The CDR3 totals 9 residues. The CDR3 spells CSVDQGRYW. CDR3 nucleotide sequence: TGCAGCGTTGATCAAGGGAGATATTGG.

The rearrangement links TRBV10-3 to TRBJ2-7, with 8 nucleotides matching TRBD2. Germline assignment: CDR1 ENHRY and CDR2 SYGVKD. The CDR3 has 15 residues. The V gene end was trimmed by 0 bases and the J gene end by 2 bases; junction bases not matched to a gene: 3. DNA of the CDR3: TGTGCCATCAGTGAGTCAGCGGGAGTCCCCTACGAGCAGTACTTC. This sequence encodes CAISESAGVPYEQYF.